The present T cell receptor (beta chain) was sequenced within a study of blood T cell repertoires in COVID-19. At the level of the study: The United States, Italy and Spain supplied acute and convalescent COVID-19 samples.

During active infection, Seattle patients enrolled and were then monitored through disease. TCRdb's table, derived via immunoSEQ multiplex PCR, lists solely in-frame clones and lacks some. The data show about 330,000 clones, 80% to 90% seen once. Trimming stripped 3 bases from V and 3 bases from J, with 8 bases between. The CDR3 has 13 residues. Germline CDR1 KGHSH, CDR2 LQKENI. The sample was peripheral blood. The V gene is TRBV18, the J gene TRBJ1-1; D unresolved. The receptor was isolated from a man in his thirties or forties with COVID-19, enrolled during active disease. The CDR3 nucleotides read TGTGCCAGCTCACCCGCACCGGACACTGAAGCTTTCTTT. The encoded protein is CASSPAPDTEAFF.